This T cell receptor (beta chain) comes out of a study of monozygotic twins with inflammatory bowel disease (dated by TCRdb to about 2019). About the study as a whole: A total of some 30 monozygotic twin pairs were included in the full study, comprising nine German pairs (four IBD-concordant, five IBD-discordant) and 19 IBD-discordant Danish pairs. The search for disease-associated traits relied mainly on comparing, within discordant pairs, IBD patients with their genetically identical healthy co-twins. Each individual had, on average, about 151 000 unique TCRalpha sequences and 181 000 unique TCRbeta sequences available for analysis.

What the authors observed across the whole study: Fewer clonotypes were shared with other individuals by IBD patients than by healthy twins, most markedly in patients showing signs of disease activity. The analysis was unable to tell different T cell subtypes apart. No single strong signal or clonotype linked to IBD turned up in the results, so the idea that one exists was not supported. Because patients were on differing immunosuppressive treatments, the repertoires may have picked up extra background noise and inter-individual variability. Repertoire similarity did not differ between concordant and discordant twins, possibly due to limited statistical power. A decrease in TCRbeta repertoire diversity, as measured by inverse Simpson index, was observed in IBD patients compared with their healthy co-twins.

From each donor, a roughly 2.5 ml peripheral blood sample was drawn into PAXgene tubes and stored at -80 degrees C. Total RNA was isolated from whole blood with the PAXgene blood miRNA kit on an automated QIAcube, without T cell sorting. Peripheral blood from monozygotic twin pairs concordant or discordant for inflammatory bowel disease was subjected to deep TCRalpha and TCRbeta repertoire profiling with unique molecular barcoding. For every twin pair, smoking habits were documented, and each individual was categorised as a current, former or never smoker. Library preparation was by 5' RACE. Each TCR library was prepared from around 3.5 ug of total RNA. For each sample, cDNA was synthesized in eight separate reactions using SMARTScribe reverse transcriptase. During cDNA synthesis, unique molecular identifiers containing a 6-nucleotide sample barcode were introduced by template switching. TCRalpha and TCRbeta cDNA was amplified in two nested PCRs of 16 and 9 cycles, and bead purification was carried out after each PCR. Before amplification, the cDNA was both treated with uracil DNA-glycosylase and purified with the QIAquick PCR purification kit. In the second PCR, Illumina TruSeq-compatible adapters and sample-specific barcodes were added. TapeStation and Qubit were used to check library quality and concentration, and 5 ng of each library was pooled. Sequencing of pooled libraries was carried out on an Illumina HiSeq2500 single-index Rapid Run using 2 x 100 bp reads and custom sequencing primers. In the authors' own workflow: PCR and sequencing errors were corrected by UMI-based consensus assembly using MiGEC version 1.2.6. V(D)J alignment, clonotype assembly and CDR3 extraction were performed with MiXCR version 2.1.1. Normalisation of gene usage, clonotype sharing and MAIT/NKT TCR abundance was achieved by analysing the top 1000, 10 000 and 20 000 clonotypes per sample. After downsampling to 27 000 UMIs, diversity was calculated as the inverse Simpson index using the vegan R package. Paired Mann-Whitney U tests were applied to discordant twin pairs, and Benjamini-Hochberg correction was used for multiple testing. The reads, reprocessed by TCRdb, yield one row per CDR3 protein sequence and no DNA. The V and J calls follow TCRdb's processing rather than the paper's. Per the sample table, the count is about 330,000 distinct CDR3 sequences. Of the sample, approximately 2% is held by the ten largest clones.

CDR1 and CDR2 are drawn from the germline V gene: SGHTA, FQGNSA. There are 14 amino acids in the CDR3, from cysteine to phenylalanine inclusive. Only the protein sequence is given. With respect to this clonotype: No cognate antigen has been identified for it.

The chain links TRBV7-2 with TRBJ1-5; the D call of TRBD1 rests on TCRdb alone, since no DNA is present to check it. Sequenced sample: blood. The origin of this receptor is a human donor with ulcerative colitis or Crohn's disease, or a healthy co-twin of an affected twin (not recorded which). This receptor carries the CDR3 CASSRGGPNQPQHF.